The next 13 T cell receptor beta chains were all read from a single sample in a study of T cell changes during pregnancy in multiple sclerosis. Generated by immunoSEQ multiplex PCR, the TCRdb table keeps only in-frame clones and is missing some. Here the sample spans about 51,000 clones, approximately 94% being singletons. Sequencing used CD4+ T cells from peripheral blood mononuclear cells, obtained in the second trimester of pregnancy. These receptors were collected from a female donor with multiple sclerosis, enrolled in a pregnancy study.

The J gene is TRBJ2-7, the V gene TRBV27; 7 bases are a match to TRBD1. In germline, CDR1 is MNHEY, CDR2 SMNVEV (reference sequence). Trimming at V came to 8 bases and at J to 6 bases, leaving 13 bases not matched to a gene. This CDR3 comprises 14 residues. The CDR3 coding sequence is TGTGCCAGCGGGCTAGGGGGCCCGGTTGCCGAGCAGTACTTC. Translating gives CASGLGGPVAEQYF.

The chain combines TRBV21-1 with TRBJ1-1. TRBV21-1 is designated a pseudogene. The length of the CDR3 is 9 residues. CDR3 in amino acids: CASSKRGFF. The CDR3 region has the DNA TGTGCCAGCAGCAAACGGGGTTTCTTT.

The chain links TRBV10-3 to TRBJ2-2; D is possibly TRBD1 (5 bases). Germline-derived CDR1 and CDR2 are ENHRY and SYGVKD. The CDR3 contains 16 residues. Deletions cut 3 bases from V and 1 base from J, with 12 bases between. CDR3 sequence (DNA): TGTGCCATCAGTGAAACATTCACAGGGAACACCGGGGAGCTGTTTTTT. It yields the protein CAISETFTGNTGELFF.

The J gene is TRBJ1-3, the V gene TRBV4-3, with D unclear. There are 18 residues in the CDR3. The V end lost 0 bases, the J end lost 4 bases, and 19 bases lay between the germline ends. In germline, CDR1 is LGHNA, CDR2 YSLEER. CDR3 loop: CASSQDVPLRGLGNTIYF. Here the CDR3 DNA reads TGCGCCAGCAGCCAAGATGTGCCTCTTCGAGGGCTCGGAAACACCATATATTTT.

J is TRBJ1-2 and V is TRBV6-5; the D is unclear. Germline-derived CDR1 and CDR2 are MNHEY and SVGAGI. V shed 2 bases and J shed 4 bases, with 14 bases lying between them. There are 15 residues in the CDR3. The chain's CDR3 is CASSYDAVRSYGYTF. The CDR3 DNA is TGTGCCAGCAGTTACGACGCGGTTAGGAGCTATGGCTACACCTTC.

The V and J genes are TRBV2 and TRBJ1-3; 9 bases are shared with TRBD1. The CDR3 is made up of 16 amino acids. Germline CDR1 reads SNHLY; CDR2 reads FYNNEI. V lost 7 bases, J lost 2 bases, and 9 bases stayed unmatched. The CDR3 coding sequence is TGTGCCAGCAAAAGGCCGGACAGGGGAACTGGAAACACCATATATTTT. Translated, it gives CASKRPDRGTGNTIYF.

The chain joins TRBV7-2 to TRBJ2-1; TRBD2 is a possible D gene (6 bases). The germline CDR1 and CDR2 sequences are SGHTA and FQGNSA. Trimming left V 5 bases short and J 16 bases short, with 21 bases between. The CDR3 runs to 13 residues. DNA for the CDR3: TGTGCCAGCAGCGCCGGCGGGATAAAGACCCAATTCTTC. This encodes CASSAGGIKTQFF.

The CDR3 reads CASSPPGSGVGNEQFF. DNA of the CDR3: TGTGCCAGCAGCCCCCCGGGTAGCGGGGTGGGGAATGAGCAGTTCTTC. The V call is TRBV7-2, the J call TRBJ2-1; 8 bases agree with TRBD2. Germline V CDR1 and CDR2: SGHTA, FQGNSA. The CDR3 contains 16 residues. With V trimmed by 5 bases and J by 7 bases, 13 bases remained unmatched.

This sequence joins TRBV5-1 and TRBJ2-5, with 11 positions matching TRBD2. The length of the CDR3 is 17 residues. V was clipped by 2 bases and J by 5 bases; unmatched bases: 11. Germline V gene data show CDR1 as SGHRS and CDR2 as YFSETQ. The DNA of the CDR3 is TGCGCCAGCAGCTTAATCTTGACTAGCGGGATAGGGGAGACCCAGTACTTC. Translated, it gives CASSLILTSGIGETQYF.

This chain joins TRBV7-9 and TRBJ1-1; D is unclear. V lost 7 bases and J 7 bases, leaving 19 bases between the germline ends. The CDR3 spans 14 residues. Germline V gene data show CDR1 as SEHNR and CDR2 as FQNEAQ (reference sequence). The CDR3 here is CASTPIERRIEAFF. As DNA, the CDR3 is TGTGCCAGCACCCCCATTGAAAGGCGGATTGAAGCTTTCTTT.

This clone was seen once. The chain uses TRBV9 and TRBJ2-7; 8 bases are shared with TRBD2. The CDR3 contains 16 residues. J was trimmed by 2 bases and V by 0 bases; bases with no gene match: 7. From germline, CDR1 is SGDLS and CDR2 YYNGEE. The CDR3 region has the DNA TGTGCCAGCAGCGTAGCCGGCGGGGGGCCGCCCTACGAGCAGTACTTC. Residues: CASSVAGGGPPYEQYF.

The chain employs TRBV5-5 and TRBJ2-5; 9 bases fit TRBD2. V lost 2 bases to trimming and J lost 0 bases; unmatched junction nucleotides: 5. Germline values: CDR1 SGHKS, CDR2 YYEKEE (reference sequence). CDR3 size: 16 residues. The CDR3 sequence is CASSFSSSGDQETQYF. CDR3 sequence (DNA): TGTGCCAGCAGCTTTTCGTCTAGCGGGGACCAAGAGACCCAGTACTTC. Using reference TRBV5-5 and TRBJ2-5 for the parts outside the CDR3, the full variable domain is DAGVTQSPTHLIKTRGQQVTLRCSPISGHKSVSWYQQVLGQGPQFIFQYYEKEERGRGNFPDRFSARQFPNYSSELNVNALLLGDSALYLCASSFSSSGDQETQYFGPGTRLLVL.

This chain links TRBV25-1 with TRBJ1-1; 9 positions match TRBD1. Germline loops: CDR1 MGHDK, CDR2 SYGVNS. V lost 2 bases, J lost 5 bases, and 6 bases stayed unmatched. This CDR3 has 15 amino acids. This chain's CDR3 is CASSEPGQGRTEAFF. CDR3 DNA sequence: TGTGCCAGCAGTGAACCGGGACAGGGAAGAACTGAAGCTTTCTTT.